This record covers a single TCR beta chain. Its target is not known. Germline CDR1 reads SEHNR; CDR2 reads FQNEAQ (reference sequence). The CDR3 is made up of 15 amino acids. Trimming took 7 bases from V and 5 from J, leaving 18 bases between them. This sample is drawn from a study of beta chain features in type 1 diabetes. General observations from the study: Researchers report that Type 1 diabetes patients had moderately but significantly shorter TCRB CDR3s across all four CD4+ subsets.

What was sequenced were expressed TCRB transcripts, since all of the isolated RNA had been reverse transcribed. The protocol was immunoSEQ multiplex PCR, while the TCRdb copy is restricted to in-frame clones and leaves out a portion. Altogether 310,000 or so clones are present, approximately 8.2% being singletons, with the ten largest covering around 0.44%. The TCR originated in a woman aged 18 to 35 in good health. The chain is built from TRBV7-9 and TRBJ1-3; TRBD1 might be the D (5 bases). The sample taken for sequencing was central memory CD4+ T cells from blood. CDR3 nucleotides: TGTGCCAGCACCTCAGCCGGGACGATAAGAAACACCATATATTTT. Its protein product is CASTSAGTIRNTIYF.